This TCR beta chain was sequenced during a study of T-cell memory formation after mild COVID-19. TCRdb re-derived calls from the 5' RACE reads in MiXCR, one entry per CDR3 protein. In the table there are fewer than 450,000 distinct CDR3 sequences, approximately 25% of which are singletons. The V end was cut by 6 bases, the J end by 5 bases, with 12 bases between. Per germline, CDR1 MNHEY and CDR2 SVGAGI. The CDR3 covers 13 residues. Sequences were obtained from PBMCs or a T cell subset sorted from them (not recorded which). This sequence originates from an adult woman who had mild COVID-19 (a few samples of this study predate the infection). Cell type and time point are not known. V gene TRBV6-5 combines with J gene TRBJ2-3, with D perhaps matching TRBD1 (5 bases). The CDR3 sequence is CASSLPGLDTQYF. The CDR3 nucleotides are TGTGCCAGCAGCCTACCAGGGTTAGATACGCAGTATTTT.